Following are 14 T cell receptor beta chains from one sample sequenced in a study of T-cell reconstitution after alpha-beta-depleted transplantation in children. Unique molecular identifiers were incorporated during preparation of the TCRbeta library. TCRdb analysed the PCR reads with MiXCR anew, one entry per CDR3 protein. Seen here are about 260,000 distinct CDR3 sequences, around 10% observed once, and the top ten hold around 20%. The specimen comprised peripheral blood, sampled 180 days after TCRalphabeta/CD19-depleted stem cell transplant. The receptors were sampled from a male patient between 2 and 15 years old who had a stem cell transplant for chronic granulomatous disease, so the T cells may come from the graft donor.

This chain joins TRBV11-2 and TRBJ2-5, with 15 nucleotides matching TRBD2. The V and J ends lost 4 bases and 5 bases, in that order; junction bases with no gene match: 2. Germline CDR1 is SGHAT and CDR2 is FQNNGV. The CDR3 is 15 residues long. CDR3 DNA sequence: TGTGCCAGCAGCTCGGGGACTAGCGGGGGGGAGACCCAGTACTTC. Protein sequence: CASSSGTSGGETQYF.

In this sample, this clonotype turned up many times. J is TRBJ2-3 and V is TRBV5-1; TRBD2 matches at 7 bases. After removal of 0 bases from V and 4 bases from J, the junction contained 8 bases not matched to a gene. The CDR3 covers 16 residues. Germline V gives CDR1 SGHRS, CDR2 YFSETQ. In DNA form, the CDR3 reads TGCGCCAGCAGCTTGGAAGGTAGCGGGTACGCAGATACGCAGTATTTT. Translated, it gives CASSLEGSGYADTQYF.

This clonotype occurred many times. CDR3: CASSPGPLSNTEAFF. CDR3 bases: TGTGCCAGCAGCCCCGGGCCCCTATCGAACACTGAAGCTTTCTTT. The chain uses TRBV12-3 or TRBV12-4 and TRBJ1-1; unclear D gene. CDR3 length equals 15 residues. Trimming took off 6 bases at V and 1 base at J, with 15 bases between the two ends.

This clonotype was picked up many times. The V and J genes are TRBV11-2 and TRBJ1-2, with D maybe TRBD1 (5 bases). Germline V lookup: CDR1 SGHAT, CDR2 FQNNGV. The CDR3 has 14 amino acids. V was clipped by 6 bases and J by 0 bases, with 11 bases between them. CDR3 amino acids: CASSPGASNYGYTF. CDR3 sequence (DNA): TGTGCCAGCAGTCCTGGGGCGTCTAACTATGGCTACACCTTC.

This clonotype has ten or more counts. The CDR3 sequence is CSVERLQETQYF. The CDR3 DNA sequence: TGCAGCGTTGAAAGACTACAAGAGACCCAGTACTTC. The chain has TRBV29-1 and TRBJ2-5, with D possibly matching TRBD2 (5 bases). The CDR3 extends over 12 amino acids. Germline assignment: CDR1 SQVTM and CDR2 ANQGSEA. Trimming took 2 bases from V and 2 from J, leaving 6 bases between them. The full variable domain, its missing parts supplied by reference TRBV29-1 and TRBJ2-5, is SAVISQKPSRDICQRGTSLTIQCQVDSQVTMMFWYRQQPGQSLTLIATANQGSEATYESGFVIDKFPISRPNLTFSTLTVSNMSPEDSSIYLCSVERLQETQYFGPGTRLLVL.

This clonotype was detected many times. V gene TRBV5-6 combines with J gene TRBJ1-4; D unclear. The V end lost 1 base, the J end lost 0 bases, and 4 bases lay between the germline ends. The CDR3 extends over 14 amino acids. Germline-derived CDR1 and CDR2 are SGHDT and YYEEEE. The CDR3: CASSLWATNEKLFF. For the CDR3, the DNA is TGTGCCAGCAGCTTGTGGGCAACTAATGAAAAACTGTTTTTT.

In its sample, this clonotype was seen many times. The chain carries TRBV12-3 or TRBV12-4 and TRBJ2-3, with D perhaps matching TRBD2 (5 bases). The CDR3 runs to 14 residues. V was shortened by 6 bases and J by 1 base, with 11 bases between the two germline ends. In DNA, the CDR3 is TGTGCCAGCAGCCGGGGTCCCCGCACAGATACGCAGTATTTT. Translation: CASSRGPRTDTQYF.

This clonotype was recorded a few times. V usage is TRBV7-9 and J usage is TRBJ2-4; D uncertain. Trimming removed 2 bases at V and 6 bases at J, with 8 bases between. CDR3 length equals 13 residues. Germline loops: CDR1 SEHNR, CDR2 FQNEAQ (reference sequence). DNA for the CDR3: TGTGCCAGCAGCTTACGCAGTGGAAACATTCAGTACTTC. Amino acids: CASSLRSGNIQYF.

This clonotype appeared many times. The chain has TRBV12-3 or TRBV12-4 and TRBJ1-5; possible D gene TRBD1, 6 bases. The V end lost 2 bases, the J end lost 10 bases, and 18 bases lay between the germline ends. This CDR3 has 15 amino acids. CDR3 sequence reads: CASSLLRGPKDPQHF. As DNA, the CDR3 is TGTGCCAGCAGTTTACTCAGGGGCCCAAAGGACCCCCAGCATTTT.

This clonotype was recorded many times. CDR3 sequence: CASSGYRENYGYTF. The CDR3 DNA reads as TGTGCCAGCAGCGGTTACAGGGAGAACTATGGCTACACCTTC. The rearrangement joins TRBV9 to TRBJ1-2; the D gene is possibly TRBD1 (6 bases). V shed 3 bases and J shed 2 bases, with 11 bases lying between them. Germline V gives CDR1 SGDLS, CDR2 YYNGEE. This CDR3 is 14 amino acids long.

V gene TRBV6-2 or TRBV6-3 combines with J gene TRBJ2-1; D is undetermined. The CDR3 loop spans 14 amino acids. Germline V gives CDR1 MNHEY, CDR2 SVGEGT. Deletions cut 11 bases from V and 5 bases from J, with 19 bases between. CDR3: CAAKIGFLHNEQFF. In DNA, the CDR3 is TGTGCCGCCAAGATTGGGTTTTTGCACAATGAGCAGTTCTTC.

Worth noting for this clonotype: Just one base apart from a much larger clone, this may be a read error. The chain combines TRBV29-1 with TRBJ2-3, with 10 bases matching TRBD1. Germline CDR1 SQVTM, CDR2 ANQGSEA. The CDR3 totals 18 residues. CDR3 bases: TGCAGCGTTGAACGCCCGGGACAGGGGCCCGGATCAACAGATATGCAGTATTTT. It specifies CSVERPGQGPGSTDMQYF.

This clonotype was observed a few times. The chain recombines TRBV5-4 with TRBJ2-2, with 7 positions matching TRBD2. This CDR3 region has 19 residues. Germline loops: CDR1 SGHNT, CDR2 YYREEE (reference sequence). J was trimmed by 0 bases and V by 2 bases; bases with no gene match: 13. The CDR3 nucleotides are TGTGCCAGCAGCTTAATTGGCGGGGGTACCGTCGCGAACACCGGGGAGCTGTTTTTT. Translating gives CASSLIGGGTVANTGELFF.

This clonotype has ten or more counts. The chain couples TRBV27 to TRBJ2-1, with unresolved D. Germline CDR1 is MNHEY and CDR2 is SMNVEV (reference sequence). Between the trimmed V and J ends, which lost 8 bases and 6 bases, there was a span of 14 bases. The CDR3 contains 13 residues. The CDR3, as DNA: TGTGCCAGCGGGTGGGGATCAGCCAATGAGCAGTTCTTC. It specifies CASGWGSANEQFF.